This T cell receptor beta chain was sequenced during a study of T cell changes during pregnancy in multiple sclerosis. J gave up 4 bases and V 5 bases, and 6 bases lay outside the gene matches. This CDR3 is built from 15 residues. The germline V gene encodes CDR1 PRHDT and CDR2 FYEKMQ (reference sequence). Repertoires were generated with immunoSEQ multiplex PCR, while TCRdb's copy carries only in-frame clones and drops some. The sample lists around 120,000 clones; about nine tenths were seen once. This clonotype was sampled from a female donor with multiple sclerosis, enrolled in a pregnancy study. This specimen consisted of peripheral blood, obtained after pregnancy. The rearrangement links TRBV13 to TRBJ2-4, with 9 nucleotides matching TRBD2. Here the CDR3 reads CASSGRLAEKNIQYF. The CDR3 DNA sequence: TGTGCCAGCAGCGGAAGACTAGCGGAAAAAAACATTCAGTACTTC.